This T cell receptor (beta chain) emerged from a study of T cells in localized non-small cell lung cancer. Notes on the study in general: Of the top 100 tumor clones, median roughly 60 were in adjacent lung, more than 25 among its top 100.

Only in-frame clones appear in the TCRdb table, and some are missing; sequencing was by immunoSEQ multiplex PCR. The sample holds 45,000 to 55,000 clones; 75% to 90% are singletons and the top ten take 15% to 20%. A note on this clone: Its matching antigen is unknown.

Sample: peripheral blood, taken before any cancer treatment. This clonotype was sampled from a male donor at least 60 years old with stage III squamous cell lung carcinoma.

CDR3 loop: CASSQEGSGEQYF. The CDR3 nucleotides are TGCGCCAGCAGCCAAGAAGGGAGTGGCGAGCAGTACTTC. The chain couples TRBV4-3 to TRBJ2-7; perhaps TRBD2 as D (5 bases). V was shortened by 0 bases and J by 6 bases, with 9 bases between the two germline ends. Looked up from germline, CDR1 is LGHNA and CDR2 is YSLEER. This CDR3 has 13 amino acids.